This TCR beta chain came from a study of technical replicates of blood from a handful of donors. Sequencing used immunoSEQ multiplex PCR; TCRdb keeps in-frame clones, though not all of them. The sample has 70,000 to 85,000 clones, roughly 97% seen once. V dropped 7 bases and J dropped 5 bases, with 18 bases sitting between them. Germline V gives CDR1 SGHRS, CDR2 YFSETQ. The CDR3 contains 14 residues. J is TRBJ1-2 and V is TRBV5-1; no reliable D call. The origin of this receptor is a human donor in good health. Sequenced material: T cells isolated from PBMCs. The CDR3 nucleotides are TGCGCCAGCCACCGAGAGGGTTTGGGATATGGCTACACCTTC. This gives the protein CASHREGLGYGYTF.